Each of the 18 T cell receptor beta chains below was sequenced from the same sample in a study of CD8+ T cells in alopecia areata. Extraction and reverse transcription of RNA yielded cDNA as the sequencing template. Repertoires were generated with immunoSEQ multiplex PCR, while TCRdb's copy carries only in-frame clones and drops some. The sample lists about 190,000 clones; about three fifths were seen once. Treatment described: oral pan-JAK inhibitor, 5-10 mg twice daily. The input for sequencing was CD4+ T cells sorted from blood, taken at week 24, from a patient treated with tofacitinib. The receptor set was obtained from a human donor with alopecia areata.

The chain uses TRBV15 and TRBJ2-3; D is unclear. There are 14 residues in the CDR3. The V end lost 4 bases, the J end lost 4 bases, and 12 bases lay between the germline ends. CDR1 LNHNV and CDR2 YYDKDF come from the germline V gene (reference sequence). Here the CDR3 reads CATSNQYVPDTQYF. The CDR3 DNA follows: TGTGCCACCAGCAACCAGTATGTCCCAGATACGCAGTATTTT.

The chain employs TRBV29-1 and TRBJ2-7; D is unresolved. V lost 2 bases to trimming and J lost 5 bases, with 10 bases between them. The CDR3 runs to 12 residues. Germline CDR1 reads SQVTM; CDR2 reads ANQGSEA. CDR3 residues: CSVERDGNEQYF. The CDR3 DNA reads TGCAGCGTTGAACGTGATGGGAACGAGCAGTACTTC.

J is TRBJ2-3 and V is TRBV29-1; the D gene is possibly TRBD2 (6 bases). Germline V CDR1 and CDR2: SQVTM, ANQGSEA. The CDR3 runs to 13 residues. The germline V and J ends were trimmed by 1 base and 4 bases, with 9 bases remaining between them. CDR3 in DNA: TGCAGCGTTGAAGTCGCTAGCGCAGATACGCAGTATTTT. Protein product: CSVEVASADTQYF.

This clone has only a few counts. The chain has TRBV29-1 and TRBJ1-1; a weak D match, TRBD1 (5 bases). CDR3 size: 14 residues. Trimming shortened V by 6 bases and J by 3 bases, and 17 bases separated the two germline ends. Germline V gives CDR1 SQVTM, CDR2 ANQGSEA. The CDR3 reads CSVVGALGDTEAFF. The CDR3, as DNA: TGCAGCGTCGTAGGGGCGTTGGGCGACACTGAAGCTTTCTTT.

This chain joins TRBV7-2 and TRBJ2-5; TRBD1 or TRBD2 may be the D gene (5 bases each). The CDR3 runs to 14 residues. V dropped 4 bases and J dropped 4 bases, with 13 bases sitting between them. Germline V lookup: CDR1 SGHTA, CDR2 FQGNSA. The CDR3 DNA reads TGTGCCAGCAGCTCCAGTTTGGGGACAGAGACCCAGTACTTC. This gives the protein CASSSSLGTETQYF.

The chain combines TRBV7-2 with TRBJ2-7, with 9 bases identical to TRBD2. Looked up from germline, CDR1 is SGHTA and CDR2 is FQGNSA. With 6 bases clipped from V and 3 bases from J, the junction kept 6 bases outside the gene matches. The CDR3 consists of 14 residues. DNA for the CDR3: TGTGCCAGCAGTAATAGCGGGGGTAACTACGAGCAGTACTTC. It codes for CASSNSGGNYEQYF.

V and J are TRBV11-2 and TRBJ1-6; the D gene is possibly TRBD1 (6 bases). V gave up 5 bases and J gave up 10 bases, with 15 bases separating them. This CDR3 comprises 14 residues. Germline CDR1 SGHAT, CDR2 FQNNGV. The CDR3 spells CASSTQGYSSPLHF. The CDR3 DNA sequence: TGTGCCAGCAGCACCCAGGGGTATTCCTCACCCCTCCACTTT.

This chain joins TRBV12-5 and TRBJ2-3; 8 bases fit TRBD2. J gave up 4 bases and V 7 bases, and 4 bases lay outside the gene matches. The CDR3 runs 13 residues. Germline V gene lookup returns CDR1 LGHNT and CDR2 FRNRAP. CDR3 DNA: TGTGCTAGTGCCCCGGGACTAGCAGATACGCAGTATTTT. Residues: CASAPGLADTQYF.

This chain links TRBV4-1 with TRBJ2-1, with 15 bases aligning to TRBD2. The germline V gene encodes CDR1 MGHRA and CDR2 YSYEKL. The length of the CDR3 is 17 residues. J gave up 8 bases and V 1 base, and 6 bases lay outside the gene matches. The CDR3: CASSQAWTSGGAYEQFF. The CDR3 DNA reads as TGCGCCAGCAGCCAAGCATGGACTAGCGGGGGGGCGTATGAGCAGTTCTTC.

This chain connects TRBV9 to TRBJ2-1; TRBD2 is a possible D gene (6 bases). This CDR3 has 16 amino acids. Looked up from germline, CDR1 is SGDLS and CDR2 is YYNGEE. Deletions cut 0 bases from V and 2 bases from J, with 12 bases between. CDR3 amino acids: CASSVEGGATYNEQFF. CDR3 sequence (DNA): TGTGCCAGCAGCGTAGAGGGCGGGGCAACCTACAATGAGCAGTTCTTC. Drawing the rest from reference TRBV9 and TRBJ2-1, the complete variable domain is DSGVTQTPKHLITATGQRVTLRCSPRSGDLSVYWYQQSLDQGLQFLIQYYNGEERAKGNILERFSAQQFPDLHSELNLSSLELGDSALYFCASSVEGGATYNEQFFGPGTRLTVL.

The rearrangement uses TRBV14 and TRBJ1-6; D unresolved. The CDR3 totals 14 residues. CDR1 is SGHDN, CDR2 FVKESK, per germline. Trimming left V 0 bases short and J 9 bases short, with 9 bases between. Written as DNA, the CDR3 is TGTGCCAGCAGCCAAGAACATAGGATTTCACCCCTCCACTTT. It translates to CASSQEHRISPLHF.

Regarding this clone: The junction and the germline gene differ at one end; a read error may be behind it. The gene calls are TRBV9 and TRBJ2-2; 8 bases are shared with TRBD2. The CDR3 is 17 residues long. Germline V gives CDR1 SGDLS, CDR2 YYNGEE. The CDR3 DNA reads as TGTGCCAGCACCGTAAGTCGCGGGGGGCTGAACACCGGGGAGCTGTTTTTT. The encoded protein is CASTVSRGGLNTGELFF.

The chain has TRBV11-2 and TRBJ2-3; D call uncertain. The germline CDR1 and CDR2 sequences are SGHAT and FQNNGV. Between the trimmed V and J ends, which lost 1 base and 1 base, there was a span of 12 bases. The CDR3 covers 16 residues. CDR3 DNA: TGTGCCAGCAGCTTAGGGACCTTGTCCCGCACAGATACGCAGTATTTT. Protein sequence: CASSLGTLSRTDTQYF.

The chain carries TRBV18 and TRBJ2-7; TRBD1 matches at 7 bases. The CDR3 covers 14 residues. The V and J ends lost 6 bases and 2 bases, in that order; junction bases with no gene match: 7. Germline V gene sequence: CDR1 KGHSH, CDR2 LQKENI. CDR3 DNA: TGTGCCAGCTCGAAGGGGGCTAGTACCTACGAGCAGTACTTC. Residues: CASSKGASTYEQYF.

The V call is TRBV4-2, the J call TRBJ2-5; 7 bases align to TRBD2. Germline loops: CDR1 LGHNA, CDR2 YNFKEQ. The CDR3 has 15 residues. V trimming: 1 base; J trimming: 1 base; junction bases outside the gene matches: 3. The CDR3, as DNA: TGTGCCAGCAGCCAAGCGGCTAGCGGCCAAGAGACCCAGTACTTC. It specifies CASSQAASGQETQYF.

The genes are TRBV29-1 and TRBJ2-1, with D maybe TRBD2 (5 bases). From germline, CDR1 is SQVTM and CDR2 ANQGSEA. The CDR3 is 12 amino acids. Trimming left V 4 bases short and J 8 bases short, with 12 bases between. The CDR3 sequence: CSVVDLGDEQFF. Written as DNA, the CDR3 is TGCAGCGTTGTGGATCTCGGGGATGAGCAGTTCTTC.

This CDR3 is CASSLVGRGTPPHTDTQYF. The CDR3 nucleotides read TGCGCCAGCAGCTTGGTGGGAAGAGGGACACCACCCCACACAGATACGCAGTATTTT. V and J are TRBV5-1 and TRBJ2-3, with D possibly being TRBD1 (6 bases). The CDR3 is made up of 19 amino acids. V dropped 0 bases and J dropped 2 bases, with 22 bases sitting between them. From germline, CDR1 is SGHRS and CDR2 YFSETQ.

The genes are TRBV30 and TRBJ1-1; D gene unclear. V lost 0 bases to trimming and J lost 3 bases, with 17 bases between them. The CDR3 runs 16 residues. Germline V CDR1 and CDR2: GTSNPN, SVGIG (reference sequence). This CDR3 reads CAWSVWRPLGDTEAFF. DNA of the CDR3: TGTGCCTGGAGTGTATGGCGACCTCTCGGAGACACTGAAGCTTTCTTT.